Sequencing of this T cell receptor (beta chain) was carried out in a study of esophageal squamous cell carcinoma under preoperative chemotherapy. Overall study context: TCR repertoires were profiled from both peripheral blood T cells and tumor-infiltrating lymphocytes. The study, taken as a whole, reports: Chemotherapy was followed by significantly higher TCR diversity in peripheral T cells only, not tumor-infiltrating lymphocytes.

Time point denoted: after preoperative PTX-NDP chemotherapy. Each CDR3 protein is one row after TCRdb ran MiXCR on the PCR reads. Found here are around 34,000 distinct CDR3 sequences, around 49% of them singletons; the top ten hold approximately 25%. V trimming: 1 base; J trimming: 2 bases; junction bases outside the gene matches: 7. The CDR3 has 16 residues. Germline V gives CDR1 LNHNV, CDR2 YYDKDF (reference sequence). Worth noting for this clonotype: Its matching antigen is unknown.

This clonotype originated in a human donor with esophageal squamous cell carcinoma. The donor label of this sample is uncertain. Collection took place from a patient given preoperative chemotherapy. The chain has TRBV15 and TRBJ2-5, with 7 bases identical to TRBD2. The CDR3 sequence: CATSRGAGRAQETQYF. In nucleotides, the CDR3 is TGTGCCACCAGCAGAGGGGCGGGGAGGGCTCAAGAGACCCAGTACTTC.